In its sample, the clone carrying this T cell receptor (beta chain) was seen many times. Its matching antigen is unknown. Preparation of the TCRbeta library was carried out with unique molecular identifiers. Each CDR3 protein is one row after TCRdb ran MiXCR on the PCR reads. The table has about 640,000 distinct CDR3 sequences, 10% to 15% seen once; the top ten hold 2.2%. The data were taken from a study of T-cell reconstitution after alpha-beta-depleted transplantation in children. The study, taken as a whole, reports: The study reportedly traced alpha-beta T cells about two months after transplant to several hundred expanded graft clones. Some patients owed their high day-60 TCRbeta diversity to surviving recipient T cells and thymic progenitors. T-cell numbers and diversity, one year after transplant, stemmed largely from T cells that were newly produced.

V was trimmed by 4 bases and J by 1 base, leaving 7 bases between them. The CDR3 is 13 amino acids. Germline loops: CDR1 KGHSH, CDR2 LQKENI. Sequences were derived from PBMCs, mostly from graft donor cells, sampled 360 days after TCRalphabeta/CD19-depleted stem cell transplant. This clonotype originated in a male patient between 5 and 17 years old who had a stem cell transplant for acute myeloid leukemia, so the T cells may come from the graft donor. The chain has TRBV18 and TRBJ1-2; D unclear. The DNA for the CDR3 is TGTGCCAGCTCACTGGCAGTTAACTATGGCTACACCTTC. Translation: CASSLAVNYGYTF. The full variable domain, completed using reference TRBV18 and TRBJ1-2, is NAGVMQNPRHLVRRRGQEARLRCSPMKGHSHVYWYRQLPEEGLKFMVYLQKENIIDESGMPKERFSAEFPKEGPSILRIQQVVRGDSAAYFCASSLAVNYGYTFGSGTRLTVV.